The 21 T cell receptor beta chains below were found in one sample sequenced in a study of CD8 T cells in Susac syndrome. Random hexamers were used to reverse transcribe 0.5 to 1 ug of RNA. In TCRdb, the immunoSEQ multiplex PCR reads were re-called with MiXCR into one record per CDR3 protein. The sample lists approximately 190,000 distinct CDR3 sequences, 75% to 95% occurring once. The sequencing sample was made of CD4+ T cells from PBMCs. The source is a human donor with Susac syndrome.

CDR3 nucleotides: TGCAGTGCTAGAGATCTGTACAGGGAAGAGACCCAGTACTTC. As protein: CSARDLYREETQYF. The rearrangement joins TRBV20-1 to TRBJ2-5, with a tentative D call TRBD1 (6 bases). V was cut by 0 bases and J by 3 bases, with 11 bases left in between. The CDR3 totals 14 residues. Germline assignment: CDR1 DFQATT and CDR2 SNEGSKA (reference sequence).

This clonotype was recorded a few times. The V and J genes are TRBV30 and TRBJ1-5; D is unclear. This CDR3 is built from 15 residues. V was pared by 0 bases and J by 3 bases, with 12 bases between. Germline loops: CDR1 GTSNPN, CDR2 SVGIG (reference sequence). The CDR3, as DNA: TGTGCCTGGAGTGTACAGATTGATTCCAATCAGCCCCAGCATTTT. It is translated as CAWSVQIDSNQPQHF.

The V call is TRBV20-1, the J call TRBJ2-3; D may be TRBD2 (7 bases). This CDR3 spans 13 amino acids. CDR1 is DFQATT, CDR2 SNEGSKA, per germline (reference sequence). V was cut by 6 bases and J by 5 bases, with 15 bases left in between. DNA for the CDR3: TGCAGTGCCGGGGGGCCGGCGGGAGATACGCAGTATTTT. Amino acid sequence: CSAGGPAGDTQYF.

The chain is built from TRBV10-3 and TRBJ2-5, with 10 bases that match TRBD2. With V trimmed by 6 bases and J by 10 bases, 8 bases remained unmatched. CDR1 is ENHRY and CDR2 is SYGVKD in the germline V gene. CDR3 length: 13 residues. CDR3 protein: CAIRGGTSVGQYF. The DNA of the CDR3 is TGTGCCATCAGGGGGGGGACTAGCGTCGGCCAGTACTTC.

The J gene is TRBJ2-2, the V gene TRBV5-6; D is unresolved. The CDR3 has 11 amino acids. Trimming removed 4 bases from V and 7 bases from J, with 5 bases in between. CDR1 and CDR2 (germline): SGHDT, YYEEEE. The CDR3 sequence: CASSGNGELFF. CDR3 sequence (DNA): TGTGCCAGCAGCGGGAACGGGGAGCTGTTTTTT.

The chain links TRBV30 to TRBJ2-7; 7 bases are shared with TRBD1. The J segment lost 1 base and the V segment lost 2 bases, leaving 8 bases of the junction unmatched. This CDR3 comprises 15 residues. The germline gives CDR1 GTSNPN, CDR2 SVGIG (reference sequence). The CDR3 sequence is CAWSTGQVGSYEQYF. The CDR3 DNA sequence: TGTGCCTGGAGTACCGGACAGGTAGGGTCCTACGAGCAGTACTTC.

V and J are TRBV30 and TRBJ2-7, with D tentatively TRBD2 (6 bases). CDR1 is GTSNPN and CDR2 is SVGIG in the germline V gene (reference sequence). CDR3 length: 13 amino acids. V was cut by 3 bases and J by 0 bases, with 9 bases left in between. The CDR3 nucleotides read TGTGCCTGGAGCTGGGGGGACTCCTACGAGCAGTACTTC. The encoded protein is CAWSWGDSYEQYF.

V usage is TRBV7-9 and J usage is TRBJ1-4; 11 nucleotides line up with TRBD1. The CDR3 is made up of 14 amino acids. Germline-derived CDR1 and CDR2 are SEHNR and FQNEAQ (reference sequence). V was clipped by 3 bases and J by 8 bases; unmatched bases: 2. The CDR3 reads CASSFRTGGEKLFF. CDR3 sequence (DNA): TGTGCCAGCAGCTTTCGGACAGGGGGCGAAAAACTGTTTTTT.

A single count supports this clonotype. DNA of the CDR3: TGTGCCGTCCTCGTCGCCGGCTCTGGAAACACCATATATTTT. Amino acid sequence: CAVLVAGSGNTIYF. The chain links TRBV2 to TRBJ1-3; D uncertain. Trimming stripped 11 bases from V and 0 bases from J, with 14 bases between. Looked up from germline, CDR1 is SNHLY and CDR2 is FYNNEI. The CDR3 length is 14 residues.

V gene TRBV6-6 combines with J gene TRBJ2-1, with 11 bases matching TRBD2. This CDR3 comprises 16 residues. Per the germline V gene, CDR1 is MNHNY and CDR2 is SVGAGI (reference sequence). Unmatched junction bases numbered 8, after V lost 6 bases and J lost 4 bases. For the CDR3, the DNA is TGTGCCAGCAGGAGATCGGGACTAGCGGATTACAATGAGCAGTTCTTC. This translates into CASRRSGLADYNEQFF.

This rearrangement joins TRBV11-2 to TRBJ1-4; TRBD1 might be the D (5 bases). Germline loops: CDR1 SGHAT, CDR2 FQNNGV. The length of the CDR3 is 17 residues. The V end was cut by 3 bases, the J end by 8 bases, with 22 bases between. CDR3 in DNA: TGTGCCAGCAGCTTTGGTTCCAACTGGGACTTGCGGGAAAAACTGTTTTTT. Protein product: CASSFGSNWDLREKLFF.

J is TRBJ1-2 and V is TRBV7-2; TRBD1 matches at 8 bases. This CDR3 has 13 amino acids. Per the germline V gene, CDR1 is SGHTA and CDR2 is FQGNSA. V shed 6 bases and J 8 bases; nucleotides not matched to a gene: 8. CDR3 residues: CASSSGQGKGYTF. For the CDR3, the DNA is TGTGCCAGCAGTTCCGGACAGGGTAAAGGCTACACCTTC. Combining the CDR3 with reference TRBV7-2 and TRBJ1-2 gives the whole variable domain GAGVSQSPSNKVTEKGKDVELRCDPISGHTALYWYRQSLGQGLEFLIYFQGNSAPDKSGLPSDRFSAERTGGSVSTLTIQRTQQEDSAVYLCASSSGQGKGYTFGSGTRLTVV.

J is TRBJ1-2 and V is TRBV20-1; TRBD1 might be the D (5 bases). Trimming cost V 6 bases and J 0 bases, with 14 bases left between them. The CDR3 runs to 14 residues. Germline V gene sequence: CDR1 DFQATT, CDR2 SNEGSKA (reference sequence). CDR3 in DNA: TGCAGTGCCCCACTCGACAGCCCTAACTATGGCTACACCTTC. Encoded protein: CSAPLDSPNYGYTF.

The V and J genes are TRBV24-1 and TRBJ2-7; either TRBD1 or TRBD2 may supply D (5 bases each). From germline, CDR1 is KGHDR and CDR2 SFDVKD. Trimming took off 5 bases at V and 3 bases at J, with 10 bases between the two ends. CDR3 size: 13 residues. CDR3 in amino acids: CATSGGAGYEQYF. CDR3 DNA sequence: TGTGCCACCAGTGGAGGGGCTGGCTACGAGCAGTACTTC.

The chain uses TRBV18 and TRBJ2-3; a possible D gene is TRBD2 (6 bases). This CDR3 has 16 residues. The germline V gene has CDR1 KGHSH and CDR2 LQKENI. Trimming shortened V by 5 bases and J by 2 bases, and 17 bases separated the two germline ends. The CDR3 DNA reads TGTGCCAGCTCATCGACGGGGACTGCCTCCACAGATACGCAGTATTTT. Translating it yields CASSSTGTASTDTQYF.

Here the CDR3 DNA reads TGTGCCAGTAGTAAAATAGCGGGCTCGAACACCGGGGAGCTGTTTTTT. Its translation is CASSKIAGSNTGELFF. V usage is TRBV19 and J usage is TRBJ2-2, with 7 bases aligning to TRBD2. The CDR3 runs 16 residues. The germline gives CDR1 LNHDA, CDR2 SQIVND (reference sequence). The V segment lost 4 bases and the J segment 0 bases; nucleotides outside the gene matches: 5.

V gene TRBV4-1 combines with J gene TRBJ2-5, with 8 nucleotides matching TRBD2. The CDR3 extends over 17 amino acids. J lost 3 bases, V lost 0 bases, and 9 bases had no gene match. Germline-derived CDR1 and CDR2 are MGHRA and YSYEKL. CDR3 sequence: CASSQDPPAGAEETQYF. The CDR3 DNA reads TGCGCCAGCAGCCAAGATCCCCCAGCGGGGGCAGAAGAGACCCAGTACTTC.

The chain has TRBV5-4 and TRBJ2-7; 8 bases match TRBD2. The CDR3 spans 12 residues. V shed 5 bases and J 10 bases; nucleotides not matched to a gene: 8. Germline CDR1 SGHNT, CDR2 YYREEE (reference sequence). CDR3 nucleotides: TGTGCCAGCAGTCATAGCGGGGCGGGACAGTACTTC. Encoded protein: CASSHSGAGQYF.

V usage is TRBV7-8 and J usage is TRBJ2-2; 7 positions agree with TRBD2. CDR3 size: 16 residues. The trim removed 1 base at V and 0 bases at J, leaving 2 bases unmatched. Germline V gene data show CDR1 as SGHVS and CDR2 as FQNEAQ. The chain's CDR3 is CASSLEAGANTGELFF. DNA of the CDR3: TGTGCCAGCAGCTTAGAGGCGGGAGCGAACACCGGGGAGCTGTTTTTT.

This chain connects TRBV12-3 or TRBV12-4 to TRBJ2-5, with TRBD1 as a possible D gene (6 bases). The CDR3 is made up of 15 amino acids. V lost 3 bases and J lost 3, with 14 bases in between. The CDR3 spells CASSFGSQGEETQYF. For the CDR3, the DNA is TGTGCCAGCAGTTTCGGATCACAGGGTGAAGAGACCCAGTACTTC.

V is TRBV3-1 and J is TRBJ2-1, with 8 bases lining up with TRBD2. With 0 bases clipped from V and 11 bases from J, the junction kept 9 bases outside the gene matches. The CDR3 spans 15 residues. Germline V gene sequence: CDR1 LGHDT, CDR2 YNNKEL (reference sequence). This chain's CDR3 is CASSQDSGRAWQQFF. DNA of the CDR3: TGTGCCAGCAGCCAAGACTCCGGGAGGGCTTGGCAGCAGTTCTTC.